Below are 21 T cell receptor beta chains sequenced from a single sample in a study of blood T cells in healthy people across ages. Then a second PCR, running roughly 7 to 12 cycles, was carried out with a sample-barcoded 5' primer and a J-beta primer mix. TCRdb redid the calling of the 5' RACE reads with MiXCR, one entry per CDR3 protein. The sample gives roughly 1.7 million distinct CDR3 sequences, 30% to 35% of which show up once; approximately 10% is in the top ten. The sequencing sample was made of blood. All receptors derive from a woman younger than 45 in good health.

V and J are TRBV12-3 or TRBV12-4 and TRBJ2-5; a possible D gene is TRBD2 (6 bases). This CDR3 contains 15 residues. V was shortened by 1 base and J by 0 bases, with 9 bases between the two germline ends. The CDR3 sequence is CASSLGGDYQETQYF. For the CDR3, the DNA is TGTGCCAGCAGTTTAGGCGGGGACTACCAAGAGACCCAGTACTTC.

This clonotype showed up just a few times. The chain has TRBV20-1 and TRBJ2-5; tentative D call: TRBD1 (5 bases). This CDR3 has 16 amino acids. Germline assignment: CDR1 DFQATT and CDR2 SNEGSKA (reference sequence). Trimming cost V 3 bases and J 2 bases, with 19 bases left between them. CDR3 in amino acids: CSASWLGRLSQETQYF. The CDR3 nucleotides read TGCAGTGCTAGTTGGTTGGGGCGCTTAAGTCAAGAGACCCAGTACTTC.

This chain connects TRBV5-1 to TRBJ1-2; 9 bases align to TRBD1. Germline V gene lookup returns CDR1 SGHRS and CDR2 YFSETQ. The CDR3 consists of 16 residues. J lost 1 base, V lost 3 bases, and 7 bases had no gene match. The CDR3, as DNA: TGCGCCAGCAGCTGGGGACAGGGCCCCCTTAACTATGGCTACACCTTC. Its translation: CASSWGQGPLNYGYTF.

This clonotype turned up a few times. The chain joins TRBV5-1 to TRBJ2-1; no definite D call. This CDR3 is built from 13 residues. Germline CDR1 reads SGHRS; CDR2 reads YFSETQ. V lost 6 bases and J lost 4, with 11 bases in between. The DNA of the CDR3 is TGCGCCAGCAAGTGGTTGGCGTACAATGAGCAGTTCTTC. This gives the protein CASKWLAYNEQFF.

This clonotype occurred a few times. The genes are TRBV10-3 and TRBJ2-2; D is perhaps TRBD2 (5 bases). Germline loops: CDR1 ENHRY, CDR2 SYGVKD. Between the trimmed V and J ends, which lost 0 bases and 3 bases, there was a span of 14 bases. This CDR3 has 17 residues. The CDR3 spells CAISESRAAAYTGELFF. CDR3 bases: TGTGCCATCAGTGAGTCGAGGGCGGCCGCCTACACCGGGGAGCTGTTTTTT.

This clonotype has more than one count but fewer than ten. The CDR3 region has the DNA TGCGCCAGCAGCTTGGGCGGAAAAAGCTCCTACAATGAGCAGTACTTC. Translating it yields CASSLGGKSSYNEQYF. The chain recombines TRBV5-1 with TRBJ2-1; D is ambiguous. Judging by the DNA end, TRBJ2-7 fits better; the J call may be wrong. Looked up from germline, CDR1 is SGHRS and CDR2 is YFSETQ. CDR3 size: 16 residues.

This clonotype appeared once. The CDR3 DNA follows: TGTGCCACCAGTGATTCCAGCGGGAGATTCCAAGAGACCCAGTACTTC. Amino acids: CATSDSSGRFQETQYF. The V gene is TRBV24-1, the J gene TRBJ2-5, with TRBD2 matching over 8 bases. The germline V gene has CDR1 KGHDR and CDR2 SFDVKD. V lost 2 bases and J lost 1; bases outside the gene matches: 5. The CDR3 totals 16 residues.

In its sample, this clonotype was seen once. The junction does not match germline at one end; this may be a read error. V gene TRBV10-3 combines with J gene TRBJ2-3, with D possibly TRBD1 on 5 matching bases. Germline CDR1 reads ENHRY; CDR2 reads SYGVKD. CDR3 length: 15 residues. The CDR3 nucleotides read TGTGCCACCAGTTCTACAGGAGCCCGCACAGATACGCAGTATTTT. This gives the protein CATSSTGARTDTQYF.

This clonotype was counted a single time. V gene TRBV7-8 combines with J gene TRBJ2-5; D perhaps matches TRBD2 (5 bases). The V gene's germline CDR1 is SGHVS and CDR2 FQNEAQ. The CDR3 is made up of 14 amino acids. The V and J ends lost 4 bases and 3 bases respectively, with 12 bases between them. CDR3 nucleotide sequence: TGTGCCAGCAGCTCGACCGAGGGCAAAGAGACCCAGTACTTC. This gives the protein CASSSTEGKETQYF.

Details on this clonotype: At one end, the junction sequence differs from germline, possibly due to a read error. In nucleotides, the CDR3 is TGTGCCGGCAGTCCCGGTCACCAGCGGGAGGGACAAGAGACCCAGTACTTC. Encoded protein: CAGSPGHQREGQETQYF. This rearrangement joins TRBV6-6 to TRBJ2-5, with 10 nucleotides matching TRBD2. Germline CDR1 reads MNHNY; CDR2 reads SVGAGI (reference sequence). The CDR3 has 17 residues.

In the case of this clonotype: Relative to the germline gene, one junction end is altered; a read error may explain this. The J gene is TRBJ2-3, the V gene TRBV4-2, with 11 bases lining up with TRBD2. CDR3 size: 17 residues. Germline CDR1 is LGHNA and CDR2 is YNFKEQ. CDR3 in DNA: TGTGCCAGCAGCTCTCGTAATAGCGGGAGGGCCCAAGATATGCAGTATTTT. Translated: CASSSRNSGRAQDMQYF.

A word on this clonotype: The junction departs from the called germline gene at one end, perhaps through a read error. The chain has TRBV11-2 and TRBJ2-3; TRBD1 is a possible D gene (5 bases). This CDR3 spans 22 amino acids. CDR1 and CDR2 (germline): SGHAT, FQNNGV. CDR3 bases: TGTGCCAGCAGCTTAGACCGTCTTAGAGCAGGGAAGATGTACGATAGCACAGATACGCGGTATTTT. The encoded protein is CASSLDRLRAGKMYDSTDTRYF.

This chain uses TRBV5-1 with TRBJ2-7; maybe TRBD2 (6 bases). This CDR3 spans 17 amino acids. The germline CDR1 and CDR2 sequences are SGHRS and YFSETQ. V lost 0 bases and J 1 base, leaving 17 bases between the germline ends. CDR3 in DNA: TGCGCCAGCAGCTTGGCTCAAGGGACGGGAGAGTCCTACGAGCAGTACTTC. Amino acids: CASSLAQGTGESYEQYF. Supplemented by reference TRBV5-1 and TRBJ2-7, the full variable domain reads KAGVTQTPRYLIKTRGQQVTLSCSPISGHRSVSWYQQTPGQGLQFLFEYFSETQRNKGNFPGRFSGRQFSNSRSEMNVSTLELGDSALYLCASSLAQGTGESYEQYFGPGTRLTVT.

This clonotype was seen more than once but under ten times. The chain carries TRBV20-1 and TRBJ2-1; 8 nucleotides line up with TRBD1. The CDR3 has 17 residues. J gave up 5 bases and V 2 bases, and 14 bases lay outside the gene matches. Germline loops: CDR1 DFQATT, CDR2 SNEGSKA (reference sequence). This CDR3 is CSARHRGIFTRDNEQFF. CDR3 in DNA: TGCAGTGCTAGACACAGGGGGATTTTCACACGCGACAATGAGCAGTTCTTC.

The table lists this clonotype with a few counts. This chain connects TRBV12-3 or TRBV12-4 to TRBJ2-6, with D maybe TRBD2 (5 bases). Trimming took off 7 bases at V and 1 base at J, with 26 bases between the two ends. CDR3 length: 20 residues. CDR3 sequence (DNA): TGTGCCAGCACCGAAAGCGGATACTCTCCTATCCCATCTGGGGCCAACGTCCTGACTTTC. Encoded protein: CASTESGYSPIPSGANVLTF.

As regards this clonotype: A read error may produce the germline difference seen at one junction end. The V gene is TRBV18, the J gene TRBJ2-1; 11 bases align to TRBD2. CDR1 is KGHSH, CDR2 LQKENI, per germline. The CDR3 has 18 amino acids. The CDR3 loop reads CASSPPRLAGITYNEQFF. The CDR3 DNA is TGTGCTAGCTCACCACCCAGACTAGCGGGAATTACCTACAATGAGCAGTTCTTC.

About this clonotype itself: A much bigger clone sits one base away, suggesting this may be a read error. The chain links TRBV11-2 to TRBJ1-1; D remains unclear. The CDR3 contains 13 residues. The germline V gene has CDR1 SGHAT and CDR2 FQNNGV. Trimming took 5 bases from V and 0 from J, leaving 7 bases between them. This CDR3 is CASSQHMNTEAFF. The CDR3, as DNA: TGTGCCAGCAGCCAACACATGAACACTGAAGCTTTCTTT.

This clonotype came up a few times. The chain combines TRBV18 with TRBJ2-3; TRBD2 might be the D (5 bases). Germline CDR1 is KGHSH and CDR2 is LQKENI. Trimming took 4 bases from V and 6 from J, leaving 17 bases between them. This CDR3 is built from 15 residues. DNA of the CDR3: TGTGCCAGCTCACAATCAGCCGGTTGGGAGGATACGCAGTATTTT. Protein product: CASSQSAGWEDTQYF.

This clonotype was detected ten times or more. The V gene is TRBV4-1, the J gene TRBJ2-1; 7 bases agree with TRBD2. The CDR3 loop spans 13 amino acids. Trimming took 8 bases from V and 2 from J; bases not matched to a gene: 3. Germline CDR1 MGHRA, CDR2 YSYEKL. The CDR3 sequence: CASGGVAYNEQFF. CDR3 bases: TGCGCCAGCGGGGGGGTGGCCTACAATGAGCAGTTCTTC.

This clonotype has more than one count but fewer than ten. V gene TRBV9 combines with J gene TRBJ1-4, with D perhaps TRBD1 (6 bases). Germline V lookup: CDR1 SGDLS, CDR2 YYNGEE. This CDR3 is 15 amino acids long. V was cut by 4 bases and J by 4 bases, with 14 bases left in between. The CDR3 sequence is CASSPRGQLNEKLFF. CDR3 sequence (DNA): TGTGCCAGCAGCCCTCGGGGGCAGCTTAATGAAAAACTGTTTTTT. The variable domain in full, completed from reference TRBV9 and TRBJ1-4, reads DSGVTQTPKHLITATGQRVTLRCSPRSGDLSVYWYQQSLDQGLQFLIQYYNGEERAKGNILERFSAQQFPDLHSELNLSSLELGDSALYFCASSPRGQLNEKLFFGSGTQLSVL.

The rearrangement uses TRBV3-1 and TRBJ1-6; D gene uncertain. V was clipped by 1 base and J by 7 bases, with 11 bases between them. This CDR3 has 15 residues. CDR1 is LGHDT and CDR2 is YNNKEL in the germline V gene (reference sequence). The CDR3 sequence is CASSQVETWNSPLHF. DNA for the CDR3: TGTGCCAGCAGCCAAGTGGAAACGTGGAATTCACCCCTCCACTTT.